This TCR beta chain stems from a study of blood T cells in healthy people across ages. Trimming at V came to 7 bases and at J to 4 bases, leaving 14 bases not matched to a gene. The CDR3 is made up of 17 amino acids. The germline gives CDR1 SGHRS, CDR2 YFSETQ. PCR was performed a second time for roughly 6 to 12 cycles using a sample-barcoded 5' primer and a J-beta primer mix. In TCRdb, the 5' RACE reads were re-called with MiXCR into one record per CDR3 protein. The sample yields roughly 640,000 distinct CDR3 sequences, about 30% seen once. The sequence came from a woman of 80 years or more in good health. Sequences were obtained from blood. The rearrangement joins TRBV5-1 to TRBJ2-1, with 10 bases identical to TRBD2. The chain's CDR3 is CASGQNPSSGGYNEQFF. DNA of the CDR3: TGCGCCAGCGGCCAAAATCCATCTAGCGGGGGATACAATGAGCAGTTCTTC.